The sample holds many counts of the clone carrying this T cell receptor (beta chain). Its antigen is not identified. This sample was included in a study of CD8 T cells in ankylosing spondylitis. Study-level points and caveats: Reportedly, disease-linked clones are significantly enriched in ankylosing spondylitis patients' matched synovial fluid. Some of the motif variants had earlier been found in reactive arthritis patients' fluid and blood. Seven to nine highly homologous variants formed a TCR beta motif that appeared characteristic of ankylosing spondylitis blood.

Via MiXCR, TCRdb re-called the 5' RACE reads, giving one row per CDR3 protein. The sample shows about 500,000 distinct CDR3 sequences, approximately 11% of them seen only once. The V and J ends lost 5 bases and 0 bases respectively, with 18 bases between them. The CDR3 length is 17 residues. Looked up from germline, CDR1 is SGHTA and CDR2 is FQGNSA. The chain links TRBV7-2 to TRBJ2-3; a possible D gene is TRBD2 (6 bases). Input material: blood, either unsorted or a sorted T cell fraction (not recorded which). The receptor's source is a male donor with ankylosing spondylitis. The CDR3: CASSLWGGTTSTDTQYF. CDR3 in DNA: TGTGCCAGCAGCCTCTGGGGCGGGACGACTAGCACAGATACGCAGTATTTT.